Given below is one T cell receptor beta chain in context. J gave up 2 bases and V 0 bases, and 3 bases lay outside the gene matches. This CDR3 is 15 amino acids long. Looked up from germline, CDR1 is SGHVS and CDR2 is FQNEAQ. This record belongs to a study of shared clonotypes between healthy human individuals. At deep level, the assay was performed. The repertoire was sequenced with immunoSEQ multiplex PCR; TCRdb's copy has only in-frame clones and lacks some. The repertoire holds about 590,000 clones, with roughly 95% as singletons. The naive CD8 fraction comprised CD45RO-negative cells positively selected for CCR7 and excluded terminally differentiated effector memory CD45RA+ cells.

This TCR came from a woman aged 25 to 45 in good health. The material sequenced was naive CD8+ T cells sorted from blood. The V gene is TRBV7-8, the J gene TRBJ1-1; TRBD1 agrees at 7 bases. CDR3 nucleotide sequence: TGTGCCAGCAGCTTAGCGGGACAGCCAAACACTGAAGCTTTCTTT. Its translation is CASSLAGQPNTEAFF.